This TCR beta chain was sequenced for a study of cytomegalovirus exposure and HLA in healthy donors. Looking at the study overall: Unique TCRs numbering around 85 million, obtained from HLA-typed donors, made up an early data release. Regarding the study as a whole: Researchers counted roughly 150 TCR beta chains as cytomegalovirus-associated. Researchers reported in a later analysis that common viral pathogens appeared linked to several top clusters.

This CDR3 comprises 18 residues. Germline CDR1 is LGHNA and CDR2 is YSLEER. With V trimmed by 0 bases and J by 7 bases, 12 bases remained unmatched. In the PCR, 60 Vbeta and 13 Jbeta primers were used. Sequenced by immunoSEQ multiplex PCR; TCRdb stores in-frame clones only, minus some. The repertoire includes approximately 160,000 clones, 80% of them detected once, and about 7% sits in the top ten. On this clone itself: Antigen: not known.

Source material: PBMCs. The J gene is TRBJ1-2, the V gene TRBV4-3; the match to TRBD1 covers 12 bases. This clonotype was sampled from a man aged 30-40 years in good health and CMV-seropositive. The CDR3 is CASSQEGQGAFSPSGYTF. DNA of the CDR3: TGCGCCAGCAGCCAAGAGGGACAGGGGGCCTTCTCGCCTAGTGGCTACACCTTC.